This T cell receptor (beta chain) emerged from a study of blood T cell repertoires in COVID-19. Per germline, CDR1 MNHEY and CDR2 SMNVEV (reference sequence). Germline trimming cut 5 bases from V and 7 bases from J; bases unmatched to any gene: 11. CDR3 size: 16 residues. Original methodology: By means of reference gene primer amplification, nucleated cell counts were estimated. TCRdb keeps only in-frame clones here, not all; method: immunoSEQ multiplex PCR. V and J calls and clone size are those listed in that table; D and trimming were worked out from the DNA. Of 59,000 or so clones listed, around 80% are singletons.

Material for sequencing was peripheral blood. The receptor's source is a man aged 55-75 years with acute or convalescent COVID-19. The genes are TRBV27 and TRBJ2-1; the match to TRBD2 covers 10 bases. This CDR3 reads CASSGASGSRRNEQFF. The CDR3 DNA follows: TGTGCCAGCAGTGGAGCTAGCGGGAGCCGGCGGAATGAGCAGTTCTTC.